Below are 27 T cell receptor beta chains sequenced from a single sample in a study of T cell repertoires in cytomegalovirus infection. Their recognized antigens are unknown. TCRdb reanalysed the reads using MiXCR and keeps one entry per CDR3 protein. This sample has about a million distinct CDR3 sequences; 30% to 40% occur once, and the top ten carry 11% to 15%. This sample comprised cultured CD8+ T cells from PBMCs, obtained from culture after CMV antigen stimulation. The receptor source for this set is a human donor in good health (CMV status not recorded). Some clones in this sample may be carry-over from other donors' samples.

This clonotype came up a few times. V is TRBV24-1 and J is TRBJ2-1; 8 bases are shared with TRBD2. CDR3 length equals 18 residues. V was pared by 4 bases and J by 1 base, with 11 bases of the junction left unmatched. Germline CDR1 and CDR2: KGHDR and SFDVKD. This CDR3 reads CATSETLAGLGSYNEQFF. DNA for the CDR3: TGTGCCACCAGTGAGACCTTAGCGGGGTTGGGTTCCTACAATGAGCAGTTCTTC.

This chain uses TRBV2 with TRBJ2-1, with TRBD2 matching over 9 bases. The germline CDR1 and CDR2 sequences are SNHLY and FYNNEI. This CDR3 spans 13 amino acids. The ends lost 7 bases at V and 7 bases at J; junction bases unmatched: 5. The CDR3 bases are TGTGCCAGCATGCGGGGGGGCCGTAATGAGCAGTTCTTC. Translation gives CASMRGGRNEQFF.

The chain carries TRBV6-5 and TRBJ2-1; D is perhaps TRBD2 (7 bases). Germline V gene sequence: CDR1 MNHEY, CDR2 SVGAGI. This CDR3 region has 15 residues. Trimming removed 6 bases from V and 2 bases from J, with 14 bases in between. The CDR3 loop reads CASSWGGATYNEQFF. DNA of the CDR3: TGTGCCAGCAGCTGGGGGGGCGCAACCTACAATGAGCAGTTCTTC.

As to this clonotype: A junction boundary mismatches the germline segment, possibly from a read error. CDR3 in DNA: TGTGCCAGCACCTTAGAGCCGGGACAGGCCTACGAGCAGTACTTC. This encodes CASTLEPGQAYEQYF. This chain links TRBV7-6 with TRBJ2-7; TRBD1 agrees at 8 bases. Germline CDR1 is SGHVS and CDR2 is FNYEAQ. There are 15 residues in the CDR3.

This clonotype has at least ten counts. The chain carries TRBV5-5 and TRBJ2-1; TRBD1 might be the D (7 bases). In germline, CDR1 is SGHKS, CDR2 YYEKEE (reference sequence). Trimming removed 4 bases from V and 3 bases from J, with 11 bases in between. The CDR3 contains 14 residues. The CDR3 nucleotides are TGTGCCAGCAGCCGCGGGACAGACTACAATGAGCAGTTCTTC. Its protein is CASSRGTDYNEQFF.

This clonotype turned up a few times. J is TRBJ2-7 and V is TRBV5-6, with D perhaps TRBD1 or TRBD2 (5 bases each). V was shortened by 4 bases and J by 0 bases, with 17 bases between the two germline ends. This CDR3 has 16 amino acids. Germline assignment: CDR1 SGHDT and CDR2 YYEEEE. CDR3: CASSLSGTVYSYEQYF. CDR3 nucleotides: TGTGCCAGCAGCCTCTCCGGGACGGTCTACTCCTACGAGCAGTACTTC. The variable domain in full, completed from reference TRBV5-6 and TRBJ2-7, reads DAGVTQSPTHLIKTRGQQVTLRCSPKSGHDTVSWYQQALGQGPQFIFQYYEEEERQRGNFPDRFSGHQFPNYSSELNVNALLLGDSALYLCASSLSGTVYSYEQYFGPGTRLTVT.

CDR3 protein: CASSMGQGANTGELFF. The CDR3 DNA reads as TGTGCCAGCTCGATGGGACAGGGTGCGAACACCGGGGAGCTGTTTTTT. V is TRBV7-6 and J is TRBJ2-2; 9 nucleotides align to TRBD1. Germline V gene lookup returns CDR1 SGHVS and CDR2 FNYEAQ. V was clipped by 8 bases and J by 0 bases; unmatched bases: 7. The CDR3 covers 16 residues.

This clonotype was observed a few times. The V and J genes are TRBV19 and TRBJ2-3; D is unresolved. V was shortened by 7 bases and J by 0 bases, with 14 bases between the two germline ends. The CDR3 consists of 15 residues. In germline, CDR1 is LNHDA, CDR2 SQIVND (reference sequence). The CDR3 here is CASMVTYTSTDTQYF. In nucleotides, the CDR3 is TGTGCCAGTATGGTTACATATACTAGCACAGATACGCAGTATTTT.

The chain recombines TRBV6-5 with TRBJ2-5, with D perhaps TRBD1 or TRBD2 (5 bases each). Trimming pared 0 bases from V and 5 bases from J, leaving 10 bases between. The CDR3 is made up of 14 amino acids. Germline V lookup: CDR1 MNHEY, CDR2 SVGAGI. This CDR3 reads CASSYSPGTETQYF. Written as DNA, the CDR3 is TGTGCCAGCAGTTACTCGCCAGGGACGGAGACCCAGTACTTC.

This clonotype has at least ten counts. This rearrangement joins TRBV7-8 to TRBJ1-2; D is ambiguous. CDR3 length equals 15 residues. Trimming took off 4 bases at V and 5 bases at J, with 17 bases between the two ends. The germline gives CDR1 SGHVS, CDR2 FQNEAQ. The CDR3 sequence is CASSSRTLLPYGYTF. In DNA, the CDR3 is TGTGCCAGCAGCTCCCGGACCCTTCTACCTTATGGCTACACCTTC.

The V call is TRBV20-1, the J call TRBJ2-1, with 10 bases aligning to TRBD1. V shed 2 bases, J shed 0 bases, and the junction held 13 bases outside the gene matches. Germline CDR1 DFQATT, CDR2 SNEGSKA (reference sequence). This CDR3 has 19 residues. The CDR3 sequence: CSARPTLGQGKNSYNEQFF. DNA for the CDR3: TGCAGTGCTAGACCTACCCTGGGACAGGGGAAAAACTCCTACAATGAGCAGTTCTTC.

This clonotype has just a few counts. The V and J genes are TRBV12-3 or TRBV12-4 and TRBJ2-3, with TRBD2 as a possible D gene (6 bases). The germline V and J ends were trimmed by 3 bases and 7 bases, with 11 bases remaining between them. The CDR3 extends over 13 amino acids. The CDR3 protein is CASSLAGRYTQYF. The DNA for the CDR3 is TGTGCCAGCAGTTTGGCAGGGAGGTATACGCAGTATTTT.

The rearrangement joins TRBV5-1 to TRBJ2-7, with D perhaps matching TRBD2 (6 bases). CDR1 SGHRS and CDR2 YFSETQ come from the germline V gene. This CDR3 is 14 amino acids long. The V and J ends lost 0 bases and 4 bases respectively, with 11 bases between them. The CDR3 DNA sequence: TGCGCCAGCAGCTTGGGTCATGCGGGATACGAGCAGTACTTC. This encodes CASSLGHAGYEQYF.

This clonotype was seen at least ten times. V usage is TRBV15 and J usage is TRBJ2-2; tentative D call: TRBD1 (6 bases). Germline V gene lookup returns CDR1 LNHNV and CDR2 YYDKDF (reference sequence). This CDR3 region has 14 residues. V lost 5 bases and J 3 bases, leaving 10 bases between the germline ends. The CDR3 here is CATSRRQDTGELFF. CDR3 in DNA: TGTGCCACCAGCCGCCGACAGGACACCGGGGAGCTGTTTTTT.

The V and J genes are TRBV19 and TRBJ1-2; no definite D call. The CDR3 runs to 13 residues. Trimming left V 6 bases short and J 3 bases short, with 11 bases between. The germline V gene encodes CDR1 LNHDA and CDR2 SQIVND (reference sequence). CDR3 coding DNA: TGTGCCAGTAGCAATCTGGTCGACTATGGCTACACCTTC. Translating it yields CASSNLVDYGYTF.

The count of this clonotype is one. The chain couples TRBV20-1 to TRBJ1-5; a weak D match, TRBD1 (6 bases). This CDR3 spans 16 amino acids. Germline V lookup: CDR1 DFQATT, CDR2 SNEGSKA (reference sequence). The ends were cut back, 4 bases at V and 4 bases at J, with 20 bases in the middle. The chain's CDR3 is CSAKNRQDSMNQPQHF. CDR3 coding DNA: TGCAGTGCTAAGAATAGACAGGACTCGATGAATCAGCCCCAGCATTTT.

The V call is TRBV12-3 or TRBV12-4, the J call TRBJ2-2; tentative D call: TRBD1 (5 bases). The CDR3 has 14 residues. The V end lost 7 bases, the J end lost 3 bases, and 12 bases lay between the germline ends. The CDR3 bases are TGTGCCAGCACCCCAAGGGGCTACACCGGGGAGCTGTTTTTT. This codes for CASTPRGYTGELFF.

This clonotype was observed at least ten times. This rearrangement joins TRBV12-3 or TRBV12-4 to TRBJ2-1, with 12 bases identical to TRBD2. V lost 5 bases, J lost 9 bases, and 8 bases stayed unmatched. This CDR3 has 15 amino acids. The CDR3 reads CASSPIGLAGSEQFF. CDR3 in DNA: TGTGCCAGCAGTCCAATCGGACTAGCGGGGAGTGAGCAGTTCTTC.

This chain joins TRBV5-8 and TRBJ1-2, with TRBD1 matching 8 bases. The V and J ends lost 4 bases and 1 base, in that order; junction bases with no gene match: 6. CDR1 and CDR2 (germline): SGHTS, YDEGEE. CDR3 length equals 15 residues. CDR3 DNA sequence: TGTGCCAGCAGCCCGCAGGGGGCGCGTAACTATGGCTACACCTTC. It specifies CASSPQGARNYGYTF.

V gene TRBV5-1 combines with J gene TRBJ2-3; perhaps TRBD2 as D (6 bases). The V and J ends lost 3 bases and 0 bases respectively, with 17 bases between them. The CDR3 extends over 17 amino acids. Germline CDR1 and CDR2: SGHRS and YFSETQ. The CDR3 DNA sequence: TGCGCCAGCAGCTCCCCCACCGGGGACTTCAGCACAGATACGCAGTATTTT. Protein sequence: CASSSPTGDFSTDTQYF.

On this clonotype itself: This clone may be a read error of a much larger clone one base away. The chain combines TRBV7-2 with TRBJ2-5; tentatively, D is TRBD1 (5 bases). The germline CDR1 and CDR2 sequences are SGHTA and FQGNSA. The CDR3 loop spans 17 amino acids. CDR3 sequence (DNA): TGTGCCGGCAGCTTAGCCCCCCGTAGACAGCTTAGGGAGACCCAGTACTTC. This sequence encodes CAGSLAPRRQLRETQYF.

This clonotype was seen a handful of times. This rearrangement joins TRBV7-6 to TRBJ1-1; D gene uncertain. This CDR3 is built from 15 residues. V was cut by 5 bases and J by 2 bases, with 15 bases left in between. Germline V CDR1 and CDR2: SGHVS, FNYEAQ. CDR3 loop: CASSTIPSQNTEAFF. In DNA, the CDR3 is TGTGCCAGCAGCACAATCCCGAGTCAAAACACTGAAGCTTTCTTT.

The chain has TRBV11-2 and TRBJ2-1, with 10 nucleotides matching TRBD2. Trimming removed 1 base from V and 4 bases from J; junction bases left unmatched: 13. This CDR3 comprises 19 residues. The germline V gene encodes CDR1 SGHAT and CDR2 FQNNGV. CDR3 in amino acids: CASSLGVVILAGEYNEQFF. The CDR3 region has the DNA TGTGCCAGCAGCTTAGGAGTTGTTATCCTAGCGGGGGAATACAATGAGCAGTTCTTC.

This clonotype was detected many times. V is TRBV7-6 and J is TRBJ2-5; D might be TRBD2 (7 bases). This CDR3 is built from 16 residues. V was clipped by 5 bases and J by 4 bases, with 20 bases between them. From germline, CDR1 is SGHVS and CDR2 FNYEAQ. CDR3 sequence: CASSNLGGGLGETQYF. DNA for the CDR3: TGTGCCAGCAGCAACCTGGGAGGGGGGCTCGGAGAGACCCAGTACTTC.

This clonotype was detected ten times or more. V gene TRBV2 combines with J gene TRBJ1-2; TRBD1 matches 8 bases. Germline V gene data show CDR1 as SNHLY and CDR2 as FYNNEI. This CDR3 has 22 residues. V dropped 0 bases and J dropped 2; count of bases not matched to a gene: 23. The CDR3 sequence is CASSEAPWLGTGTGARNYGYTF. The CDR3 DNA reads as TGTGCCAGCAGTGAAGCACCGTGGTTAGGTACAGGGACAGGAGCTCGGAACTATGGCTACACCTTC.

The genes are TRBV7-9 and TRBJ1-1; D uncertain. This CDR3 comprises 17 residues. CDR1 and CDR2 (germline): SEHNR, FQNEAQ (reference sequence). Trimming took 1 base from V and 1 from J, leaving 16 bases between them. The CDR3 DNA is TGTGCCAGCAGCTTAGGAGGTACCCGGACCCCGAACACTGAAGCTTTCTTT. Protein sequence: CASSLGGTRTPNTEAFF.

This clonotype has a count of ten or more. V usage is TRBV7-6 and J usage is TRBJ1-5; D is ambiguous. V lost 5 bases to trimming and J lost 9 bases, with 14 bases between them. Germline CDR1 reads SGHVS; CDR2 reads FNYEAQ. The CDR3 length is 13 residues. CDR3 sequence reads: CASSQTGNPPQHF. Here the CDR3 DNA reads TGTGCCAGCAGCCAGACGGGCAACCCGCCCCAGCATTTT.